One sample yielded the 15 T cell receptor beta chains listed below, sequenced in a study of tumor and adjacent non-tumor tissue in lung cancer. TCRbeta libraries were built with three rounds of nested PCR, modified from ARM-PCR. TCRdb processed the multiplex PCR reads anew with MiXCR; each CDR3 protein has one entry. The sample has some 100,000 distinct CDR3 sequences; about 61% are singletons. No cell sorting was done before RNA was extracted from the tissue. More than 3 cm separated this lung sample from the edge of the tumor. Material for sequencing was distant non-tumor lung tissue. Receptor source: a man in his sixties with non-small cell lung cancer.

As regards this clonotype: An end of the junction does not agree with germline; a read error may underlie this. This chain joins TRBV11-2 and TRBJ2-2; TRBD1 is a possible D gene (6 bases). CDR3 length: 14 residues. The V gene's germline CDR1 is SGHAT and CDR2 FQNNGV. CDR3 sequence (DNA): TGTACCAGCGGTTCAGGACAGAACACCGTGGAGCTGTTTTTT. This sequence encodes CTSGSGQNTVELFF.

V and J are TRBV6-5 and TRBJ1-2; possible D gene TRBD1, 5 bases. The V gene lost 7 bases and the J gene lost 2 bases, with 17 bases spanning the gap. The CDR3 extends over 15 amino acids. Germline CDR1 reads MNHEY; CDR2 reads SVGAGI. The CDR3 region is CASTEGTMLNYGYTF. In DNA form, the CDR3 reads TGTGCCAGCACGGAGGGGACGATGCTGAACTATGGCTACACCTTC.

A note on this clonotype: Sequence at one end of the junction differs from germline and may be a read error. Here the CDR3 reads CANSRPVQAMNTEAFF. DNA of the CDR3: TGTGCCAACAGTAGACCGGTACAGGCCATGAACACTGAAGCTTTCTTT. The V and J genes are TRBV6-6 and TRBJ1-1, with D perhaps TRBD1 (5 bases). The length of the CDR3 is 16 residues. Germline values: CDR1 MNHNY, CDR2 SVGAGI (reference sequence).

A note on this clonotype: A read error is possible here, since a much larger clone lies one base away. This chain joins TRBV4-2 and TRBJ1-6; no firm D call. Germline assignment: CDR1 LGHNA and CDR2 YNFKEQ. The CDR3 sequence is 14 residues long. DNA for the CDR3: TGTGTCAGCAGCCAAGGCGGCAGTAATTCACCCCTCCACTTT. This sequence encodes CVSSQGGSNSPLHF.

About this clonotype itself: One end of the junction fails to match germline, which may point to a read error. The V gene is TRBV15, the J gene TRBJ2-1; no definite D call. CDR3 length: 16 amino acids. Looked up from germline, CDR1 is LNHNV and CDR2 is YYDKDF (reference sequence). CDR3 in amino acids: CATSGDRKGNLDEQFF. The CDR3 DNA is TGTGCCACCAGCGGAGATAGGAAGGGAAACTTGGATGAGCAGTTCTTC.

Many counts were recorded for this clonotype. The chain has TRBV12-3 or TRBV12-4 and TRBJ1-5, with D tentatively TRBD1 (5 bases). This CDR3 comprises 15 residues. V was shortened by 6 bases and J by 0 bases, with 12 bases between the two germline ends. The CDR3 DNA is TGTGCCAGCAGCCCTGGGGCGATTAGCAATCAGCCCCAGCATTTT. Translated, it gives CASSPGAISNQPQHF.

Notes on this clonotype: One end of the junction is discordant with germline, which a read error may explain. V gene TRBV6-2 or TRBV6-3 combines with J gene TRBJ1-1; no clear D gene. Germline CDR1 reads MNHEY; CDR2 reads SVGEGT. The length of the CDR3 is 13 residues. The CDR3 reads CAISYSKDAAAFF. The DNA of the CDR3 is TGTGCCATCAGTTACTCGAAAGATGCTGCAGCTTTCTTT.

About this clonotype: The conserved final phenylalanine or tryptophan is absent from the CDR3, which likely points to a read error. The CDR3 coding sequence is TGCGCCAGCAGCCAAGTTCAAGGGTACGAGCAGTACTTA. Its translation is CASSQVQGYEQYL. The J gene is TRBJ2-7, the V gene TRBV4-1; D is unclear. Germline V CDR1 and CDR2: MGHRA, YSYEKL. CDR3 length: 13 amino acids. V lost 1 base and J lost 4, with 8 bases in between.

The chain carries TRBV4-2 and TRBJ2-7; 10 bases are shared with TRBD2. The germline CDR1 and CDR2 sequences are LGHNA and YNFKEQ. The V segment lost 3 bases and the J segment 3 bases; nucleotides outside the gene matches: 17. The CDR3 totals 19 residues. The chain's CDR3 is CASSHGLAVGQTDLYEQYF. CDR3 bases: TGTGCCAGCAGCCACGGACTAGCGGTAGGACAAACGGACCTCTACGAGCAGTACTTC.

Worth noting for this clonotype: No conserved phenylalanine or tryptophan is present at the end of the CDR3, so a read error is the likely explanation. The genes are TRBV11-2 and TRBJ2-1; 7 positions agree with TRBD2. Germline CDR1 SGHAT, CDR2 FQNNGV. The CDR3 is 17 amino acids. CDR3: CTSSPWTGGSRGDEQFS. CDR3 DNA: TGTACCAGCAGTCCGTGGACGGGCGGGAGTAGGGGCGATGAGCAGTTCTCC.

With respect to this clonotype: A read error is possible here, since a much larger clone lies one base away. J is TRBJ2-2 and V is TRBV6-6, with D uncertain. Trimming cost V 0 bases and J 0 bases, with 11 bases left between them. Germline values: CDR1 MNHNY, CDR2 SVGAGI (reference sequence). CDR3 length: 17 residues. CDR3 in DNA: TGTGCCAGCAGTTACTCGTGGCCACCCACGAACACCGGGGAGCTGTTTTTT. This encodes CASSYSWPPTNTGELFF.

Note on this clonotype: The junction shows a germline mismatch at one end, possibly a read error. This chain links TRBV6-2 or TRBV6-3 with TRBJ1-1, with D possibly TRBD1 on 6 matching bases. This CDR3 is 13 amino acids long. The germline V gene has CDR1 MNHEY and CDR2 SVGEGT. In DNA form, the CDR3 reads TGTACCAGCGATTACAGGGACAACATCGAAGCTTTCTTT. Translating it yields CTSDYRDNIEAFF.

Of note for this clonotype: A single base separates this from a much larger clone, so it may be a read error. The CDR3 here is CASIPNTETQYF. In DNA, the CDR3 is TGTGCCAGCATACCGAACACGGAGACCCAGTACTTC. V gene TRBV6-1 combines with J gene TRBJ2-5, with D unresolved. The CDR3 runs 12 residues. Germline CDR1 reads MNHNS; CDR2 reads SASEGT. V was trimmed by 7 bases and J by 5 bases, leaving 11 bases between them.

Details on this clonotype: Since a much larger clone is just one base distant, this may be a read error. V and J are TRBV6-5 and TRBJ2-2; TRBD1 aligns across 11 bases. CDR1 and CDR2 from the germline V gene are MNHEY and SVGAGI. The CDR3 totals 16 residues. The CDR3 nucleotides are TGTGCCAGCAGTCGTGGGACAGGGGGGAACACCTGGGAGCTGTTTTTT. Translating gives CASSRGTGGNTWELFF.

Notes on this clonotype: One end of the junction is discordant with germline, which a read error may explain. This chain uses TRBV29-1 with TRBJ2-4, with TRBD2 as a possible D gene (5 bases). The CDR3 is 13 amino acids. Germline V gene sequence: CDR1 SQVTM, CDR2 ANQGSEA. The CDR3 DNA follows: TGCAGCGTTGAAGGGCTAGCCAATAACATTCAGTACTTC. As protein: CSVEGLANNIQYF.